The 9 T cell receptor beta chains presented below share a single source sample, sequenced in a study of shared clonotypes between healthy human individuals. Profiled with immunoSEQ multiplex PCR; TCRdb holds only in-frame clones, not every one. The sample shows over 1.5 million clones, around 98% of them seen only once. Material for sequencing was naive CD4+ T cells sorted from blood. Subset noted: CD45RA+ positively selected. The source of these receptors is a young man in good health.

The chain joins TRBV5-1 to TRBJ1-1; TRBD1 matches at 10 bases. CDR1 and CDR2 (germline): SGHRS, YFSETQ. The CDR3 is 14 amino acids. The V gene end was trimmed by 3 bases and the J gene end by 11 bases; junction bases not matched to a gene: 10. The CDR3 region has the DNA TGCGCCAGCAGCTACCGGACAGGGGGTGATTTTGCTTTCTTT. Amino acids: CASSYRTGGDFAFF.

The chain joins TRBV6-6 to TRBJ1-1; D gene ambiguous. Per germline, CDR1 MNHNY and CDR2 SVGAGI (reference sequence). The CDR3 is 14 residues long. The germline V and J ends were trimmed by 5 bases and 0 bases, with 10 bases remaining between them. The CDR3 bases are TGTGCCAGCAGTGACCACCCCATGAACACTGAAGCTTTCTTT. Protein: CASSDHPMNTEAFF.

This chain links TRBV15 with TRBJ2-1, with D perhaps TRBD2 (6 bases). With 8 bases removed from V and 8 bases from J, the gap between germline ends came to 22 bases. Germline V gene data show CDR1 as LNHNV and CDR2 as YYDKDF (reference sequence). This CDR3 has 15 amino acids. The CDR3 loop reads CATLTLASKLYEQFF. The DNA for the CDR3 is TGTGCCACCTTGACTCTAGCGTCAAAACTCTATGAGCAGTTCTTC.

This clone has only one observation. V and J are TRBV18 and TRBJ1-1; 9 bases are shared with TRBD1. The CDR3 loop spans 14 amino acids. The germline V gene has CDR1 KGHSH and CDR2 LQKENI. The trim removed 6 bases at V and 4 bases at J, leaving 6 bases unmatched. DNA for the CDR3: TGTGCCAGCTCGTACGGGACAGGGTTCACTGAAGCTTTCTTT. Translated, it gives CASSYGTGFTEAFF.

The table lists this clone with a count of one. This chain joins TRBV2 and TRBJ1-5; D possibly corresponds to TRBD1 (6 bases). Per germline, CDR1 SNHLY and CDR2 FYNNEI. This CDR3 spans 14 amino acids. Between the trimmed V and J ends, which lost 6 bases and 2 bases, there was a span of 11 bases. CDR3 DNA: TGTGCCAGCAGCGAACAGGGAGGCAATCAGCCCCAGCATTTT. Its translation: CASSEQGGNQPQHF. The full variable domain, its missing parts supplied by reference TRBV2 and TRBJ1-5, is EPEVTQTPSHQVTQMGQEVILRCVPISNHLYFYWYRQILGQKVEFLVSFYNNEISEKSEIFDDQFSVERPDGSNFTLKIRSTKLEDSAMYFCASSEQGGNQPQHFGDGTRLSIL.

The CDR3 DNA reads TGTGCCTGGAGTGTTCAGGGGTACACTGAAGCTTTCTTT. Amino acids: CAWSVQGYTEAFF. V usage is TRBV30 and J usage is TRBJ1-1; possibly TRBD1 for D (6 bases). Germline values: CDR1 GTSNPN, CDR2 SVGIG (reference sequence). There are 13 residues in the CDR3. V lost 0 bases and J 3 bases, leaving 8 bases between the germline ends.

The chain links TRBV2 to TRBJ1-1; 7 bases map to TRBD1. Looked up from germline, CDR1 is SNHLY and CDR2 is FYNNEI. The V and J ends lost 7 bases and 0 bases, in that order; junction bases with no gene match: 2. This CDR3 comprises 13 residues. CDR3: CASKTGMNTEAFF. CDR3 bases: TGTGCCAGCAAGACAGGGATGAACACTGAAGCTTTCTTT.

The rearrangement links TRBV19 to TRBJ1-5, with 10 nucleotides matching TRBD1. The germline CDR1 and CDR2 sequences are LNHDA and SQIVND (reference sequence). This CDR3 contains 12 residues. Unmatched junction bases numbered 8, after V lost 6 bases and J lost 15 bases. The CDR3 here is CASSRWTGGLHF. The DNA for the CDR3 is TGTGCCAGTAGCCGGTGGACAGGGGGGTTGCATTTT.

This chain joins TRBV6-1 and TRBJ2-2; D might be TRBD2 (6 bases). Germline V gives CDR1 MNHNS, CDR2 SASEGT. V was cut by 6 bases and J by 5 bases, with 13 bases left in between. The CDR3 loop spans 14 amino acids. CDR3 in DNA: TGTGCCAGCAGCGTTGGGGGAGGAACCGGGGAGCTGTTTTTT. Translation gives CASSVGGGTGELFF.